Following are 18 T cell receptor beta chains from one sample sequenced in a study of regulatory T cells in long-lasting Graves disease. The time point here: persistent/refractory GD, antithyroid drugs over 5 years with positive TRAb. PBMC-extracted RNA yielded the TCR library. With iRepertoire HTBI primers and Arm-PCR of CDR3 regions, TCR beta libraries were built. Using its own MiXCR run on the multiplex PCR reads, TCRdb lists one record per CDR3 protein. The repertoire holds roughly 430,000 distinct CDR3 sequences, with roughly 21% as singletons. The sequencing used peripheral blood mononuclear cells (PBMCs), collected when the disease was refractory, from a patient treated with antithyroid drugs. These receptors all come from a female donor with Graves disease.

This clonotype showed up just once. A much bigger clone sits one base away, suggesting this may be a read error. The conserved closing phenylalanine or tryptophan is absent in this CDR3, likely reflecting a read error. The chain links TRBV6-2 or TRBV6-3 to TRBJ1-1; 8 nucleotides agree with TRBD1. The V segment lost 5 bases and the J segment 2 bases; nucleotides outside the gene matches: 13. The CDR3 runs to 17 residues. The germline V gene encodes CDR1 MNHEY and CDR2 SVGEGT. This CDR3 is CASSAASIGTGNTEAFL. The CDR3 DNA reads TGTGCCAGCAGTGCGGCGTCCATCGGGACAGGAAACACTGAAGCTTTCCTT.

The V and J genes are TRBV3-1 and TRBJ2-6; a weak D match, TRBD2 (5 bases). The CDR3 has 16 residues. V lost 6 bases to trimming and J lost 0 bases, with 12 bases between them. The germline CDR1 and CDR2 sequences are LGHDT and YNNKEL (reference sequence). CDR3 DNA: TGTGCCAGCAGTCTCGGACTCTCCTCTGGGGCCAACGTCCTGACTTTC. Its protein product is CASSLGLSSGANVLTF.

The rearrangement links TRBV13 to TRBJ2-1, with TRBD2 matching 9 bases. The V and J ends lost 0 bases and 10 bases, in that order; junction bases with no gene match: 1. This CDR3 is built from 13 residues. The V gene's germline CDR1 is PRHDT and CDR2 FYEKMQ (reference sequence). CDR3 sequence: CASSLGSGGEQFF. The CDR3 nucleotides read TGTGCCAGCAGCTTAGGAAGCGGGGGGGAGCAGTTCTTC.

This chain connects TRBV6-1 to TRBJ2-2, with unresolved D. The length of the CDR3 is 14 residues. The V and J ends lost 6 bases and 1 base respectively, with 9 bases between them. Germline V CDR1 and CDR2: MNHNS, SASEGT. CDR3 sequence (DNA): TGTGCCAGCAGCGCCGTACAGAACACCGGGGAGCTGTTTTTT. Protein product: CASSAVQNTGELFF.

The chain recombines TRBV5-4 with TRBJ2-7, with unresolved D. V was shortened by 0 bases and J by 2 bases, with 12 bases between the two germline ends. This CDR3 comprises 15 residues. CDR1 and CDR2 from the germline V gene are SGHNT and YYREEE (reference sequence). This CDR3 is CASSLDQLGTYEQYF. CDR3 nucleotides: TGTGCCAGCAGCTTGGACCAGCTGGGCACCTACGAGCAGTACTTC.

J is TRBJ1-2 and V is TRBV7-9; tentative D call: TRBD1 (6 bases). Germline CDR1 and CDR2: SEHNR and FQNEAQ (reference sequence). Trimming removed 5 bases from V and 4 bases from J, with 14 bases in between. This CDR3 region has 14 residues. CDR3 DNA: TGTGCCAGCAGCATGGGGGCCCCGCTCTATGGCTACACCTTC. Residues: CASSMGAPLYGYTF.

This clonotype was seen more than once but under ten times. The V gene is TRBV19, the J gene TRBJ2-5; D remains unclear. Germline V gives CDR1 LNHDA, CDR2 SQIVND (reference sequence). This CDR3 contains 13 residues. The V and J ends lost 7 bases and 1 base respectively, with 10 bases between them. The DNA of the CDR3 is TGTGCCAGTAAAGGGATGAGCCAAGAGACCCAGTACTTC. Amino acids: CASKGMSQETQYF.

V usage is TRBV5-6 and J usage is TRBJ1-2, with D unclear. V was shortened by 2 bases and J by 5 bases, with 13 bases between the two germline ends. The CDR3 has 14 residues. CDR1 is SGHDT, CDR2 YYEEEE, per germline. CDR3 sequence reads: CASSLYSAGYGYTF. CDR3 nucleotides: TGTGCCAGCAGCTTATACAGTGCAGGATATGGCTACACCTTC. Full variable domain (rest looked up from reference TRBV5-6 and TRBJ1-2): DAGVTQSPTHLIKTRGQQVTLRCSPKSGHDTVSWYQQALGQGPQFIFQYYEEEERQRGNFPDRFSGHQFPNYSSELNVNALLLGDSALYLCASSLYSAGYGYTFGSGTRLTVV.

This clonotype was detected many times. The chain links TRBV2 to TRBJ2-4, with D possibly being TRBD2 (6 bases). This CDR3 spans 15 amino acids. V gave up 8 bases and J gave up 0 bases, with 14 bases separating them. CDR1 and CDR2 (germline): SNHLY, FYNNEI. In nucleotides, the CDR3 is TGTGCCAGCTCCCGGGACTCCCAAGCCAAAAACATTCAGTACTTC. As protein: CASSRDSQAKNIQYF.

The sample holds many counts of this clonotype. This chain uses TRBV29-1 with TRBJ2-2; 9 bases agree with TRBD2. This CDR3 comprises 15 residues. V gave up 3 bases and J gave up 4 bases; unmatched junction bases: 6. Germline-derived CDR1 and CDR2 are SQVTM and ANQGSEA. This CDR3 is CSVETTSGSTGELFF. For the CDR3, the DNA is TGCAGCGTTGAGACGACTAGCGGTTCCACCGGGGAGCTGTTTTTT.

As for this clonotype: A much larger clone is a single base away; this may be a read error. The chain links TRBV6-2 or TRBV6-3 to TRBJ2-7; D is uncertain. V was trimmed by 6 bases and J by 3 bases, leaving 12 bases between them. This CDR3 has 13 residues. In germline, CDR1 is MNHEY, CDR2 SVGEGT. The CDR3 DNA reads TGTGCCAGCAGCCTTAGGCGTGTCTACGAGCAGTACTTC. Translated, it gives CASSLRRVYEQYF.

This sequence joins TRBV15 and TRBJ1-1, with a tentative D call TRBD1 (5 bases). The CDR3 has 16 residues. The ends were cut back, 1 base at V and 0 bases at J, with 12 bases in the middle. Germline loops: CDR1 LNHNV, CDR2 YYDKDF (reference sequence). This CDR3 reads CATSRGGTILNTEAFF. CDR3 nucleotide sequence: TGTGCCACCAGCAGAGGCGGGACGATCCTGAACACTGAAGCTTTCTTT. Full variable domain (missing parts from reference TRBV15 and TRBJ1-1): DAMVIQNPRYQVTQFGKPVTLSCSQTLNHNVMYWYQQKSSQAPKLLFHYYDKDFNNEADTPDNFQSRRPNTSFCFLDIRSPGLGDTAMYLCATSRGGTILNTEAFFGQGTRLTVV.

This clonotype turned up a few times. V usage is TRBV7-4 and J usage is TRBJ2-7; perhaps TRBD1 as D (5 bases). V was clipped by 1 base and J by 5 bases, with 12 bases between them. In germline, CDR1 is SGHVT, CDR2 SQSDAQ. CDR3 size: 14 residues. CDR3 sequence reads: CASSLVQGPNEQYF. CDR3 coding DNA: TGTGCCAGCAGCTTAGTCCAGGGCCCAAACGAGCAGTACTTC.

The chain joins TRBV2 to TRBJ1-1; D may be TRBD1 (5 bases). CDR3 length: 15 amino acids. Germline lookup yields CDR1 SNHLY and CDR2 FYNNEI. V was shortened by 6 bases and J by 3 bases, with 17 bases between the two germline ends. The CDR3 loop reads CASSTQSGGDTEAFF. CDR3 nucleotide sequence: TGTGCCAGCAGCACTCAATCCGGGGGGGACACTGAAGCTTTCTTT.

With regard to this clonotype: A read error may account for a junction end that differs from germline. V and J are TRBV29-1 and TRBJ2-1; D possibly corresponds to TRBD1 (6 bases). This CDR3 has 16 amino acids. From germline, CDR1 is SQVTM and CDR2 ANQGSEA. The CDR3 nucleotides are TGCAGCGTTAAAGGGGGTTCTTTTACCTTAAACAATGAGCAGCTCTTC. This gives the protein CSVKGGSFTLNNEQLF.

This clonotype was found many times. The chain links TRBV28 to TRBJ2-7, with TRBD2 as a possible D gene (5 bases). Trimming cost V 6 bases and J 6 bases, with 15 bases left between them. CDR1 MDHEN and CDR2 SYDVKM come from the germline V gene. The CDR3 is 13 amino acids. The CDR3 sequence: CASSSEDVTEQYF. The CDR3 coding sequence is TGTGCCAGCAGCTCGGAGGATGTTACCGAGCAGTACTTC.

The V and J genes are TRBV27 and TRBJ1-2; TRBD1 is a possible D gene (5 bases). Germline V gene sequence: CDR1 MNHEY, CDR2 SMNVEV (reference sequence). The CDR3 contains 16 residues. Trimming shortened V by 0 bases and J by 6 bases, and 17 bases separated the two germline ends. Written as DNA, the CDR3 is TGTGCCAGCAGTTTATCCGAAATCTCAGGGTTACATGGCTACACCTTC. Translating gives CASSLSEISGLHGYTF.

Many counts were recorded for this clonotype. The chain links TRBV15 to TRBJ1-1; D unclear. The CDR3 spans 14 residues. Germline CDR1 is LNHNV and CDR2 is YYDKDF (reference sequence). The germline V and J ends were trimmed by 4 bases and 4 bases, with 13 bases remaining between them. CDR3 region: CATSTRTGLTEAFF. The CDR3 DNA follows: TGTGCCACCAGCACTAGGACTGGGCTCACTGAAGCTTTCTTT.